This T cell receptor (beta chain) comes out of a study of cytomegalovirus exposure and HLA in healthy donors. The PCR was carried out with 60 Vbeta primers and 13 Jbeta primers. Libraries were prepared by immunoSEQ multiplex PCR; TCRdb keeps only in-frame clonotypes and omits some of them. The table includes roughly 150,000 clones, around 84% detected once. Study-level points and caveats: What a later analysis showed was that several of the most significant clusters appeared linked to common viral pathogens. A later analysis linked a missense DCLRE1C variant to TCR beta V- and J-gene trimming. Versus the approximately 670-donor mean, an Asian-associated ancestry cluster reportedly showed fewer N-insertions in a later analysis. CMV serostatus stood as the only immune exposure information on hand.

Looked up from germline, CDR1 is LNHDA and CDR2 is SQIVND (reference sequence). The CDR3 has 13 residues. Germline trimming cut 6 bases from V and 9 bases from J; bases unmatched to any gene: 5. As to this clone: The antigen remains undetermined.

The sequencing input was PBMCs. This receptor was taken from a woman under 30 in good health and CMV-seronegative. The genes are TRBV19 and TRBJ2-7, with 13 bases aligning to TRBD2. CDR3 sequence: CASSPGLAGPQYF. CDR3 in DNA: TGTGCCAGTAGCCCGGGACTAGCGGGACCGCAGTACTTC. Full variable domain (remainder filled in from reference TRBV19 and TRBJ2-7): DGGITQSPKYLFRKEGQNVTLSCEQNLNHDAMYWYRQDPGQGLRLIYYSQIVNDFQKGDIAEGYSVSREKKESFPLTVTSAQKNPTAFYLCASSPGLAGPQYFGPGTRLTVT.